Listed below are T cell receptor beta chains from one sample, sequenced in a study of shared clonotypes between healthy human individuals. TCRdb's copy holds only in-frame clones and misses some; the assay was immunoSEQ multiplex PCR. The sample shows about 1 million clones, roughly 80% of them seen only once. Sample: memory CD4+ T cells sorted from blood. The receptors were gathered from a man aged 18-30 years in good health. The CDR3 runs from the conserved cysteine through the conserved F or W. A D gene is named only where the DNA matches it firmly. Some rows mark clone size as missing; the rest say once, few, many or name a class of expanded clone.

v_call	clone_size	cdr3_length	j_call	d_call	cdr3_aa	cdr3_nt
TRBV18	NA	15	TRBJ2-7	TRBD1	CASFLGTGGRYEQYF	TGTGCCAGCTTTCTAGGGACAGGGGGCCGGTACGAGCAGTACTTC
TRBV2	many	12	TRBJ2-2	NA	CASAEDSGELFF	TGTGCCAGCGCAGAGGACTCCGGGGAGCTGTTTTTT
TRBV19	once	15	TRBJ2-1	TRBD2	CASTLAGSAYNEQFF	TGTGCCAGTACTTTAGCGGGAAGCGCCTACAATGAGCAGTTCTTC
TRBV7-2	NA	15	TRBJ2-1	TRBD2	CASSLASGSFNEQFF	TGTGCCAGCAGCTTAGCGAGCGGGAGCTTCAATGAGCAGTTCTTC
TRBV7-6	NA	17	TRBJ1-3	NA	CASSRGMGREAGNTIYF	TGTGCCAGCAGCAGAGGGATGGGGAGGGAAGCGGGAAACACCATATATTTT
TRBV5-8	NA	15	TRBJ1-6	NA	CASNKRQAQLTPLHF	TGTGCCAGCAACAAGCGACAGGCCCAGTTAACACCCCTCCACTTT
TRBV6-4	NA	13	TRBJ2-7	NA	CASRRLPSYEQYF	TGTGCCAGCCGCCGGCTACCCTCCTACGAGCAGTACTTC
TRBV2	once	14	TRBJ1-5	NA	CASSGQGMGQPQHF	TGTGCCAGCAGTGGTCAGGGGATGGGCCAGCCCCAGCATTTT
TRBV5-8	NA	16	TRBJ1-6	TRBD1	CASSTDRGPFNSPLHF	TGTGCCAGCAGCACCGACAGGGGGCCGTTTAATTCACCCCTCCACTTT
TRBV5-6	NA	15	TRBJ1-5	TRBD1	CASSFGTGGYQPQHF	TGTGCCAGCAGCTTTGGGACAGGGGGGTATCAGCCCCAGCATTTT
TRBV2	NA	13	TRBJ2-3	NA	CASNLGRTDTQYF	TGTGCCAGCAATTTAGGGCGCACAGATACGCAGTATTTT
TRBV4-1	NA	15	TRBJ1-5	NA	CASSQDGTGPEVRHF	TGCGCCAGCAGCCAAGATGGCACAGGGCCTGAAGTTCGGCATTTT
TRBV12-5	NA	16	TRBJ2-1	TRBD1	CASGPVRQGPYNEQFF	TGTGCTAGTGGCCCCGTTAGACAGGGCCCCTACAATGAGCAGTTCTTC
TRBV28	few	14	TRBJ2-7	NA	CASSLLAVAYEQYF	TGTGCCAGCAGCCTCTTAGCCGTCGCCTACGAGCAGTACTTC
TRBV5-1	NA	14	TRBJ2-7	NA	CASSLGQVSYEQYF	TGCGCCAGCAGCTTGGGACAGGTCTCCTACGAGCAGTACTTC
TRBV28	NA	15	TRBJ2-1	TRBD1	CASSLTGGKNNEQFF	TGTGCCAGCAGTTTGACAGGGGGCAAAAACAATGAGCAGTTCTTC
TRBV5-8	NA	14	TRBJ1-1	TRBD1	CASSFRDRGTEAFF	TGTGCCAGCAGCTTCCGGGACAGGGGAACTGAAGCTTTCTTT
TRBV27	NA	13	TRBJ2-3	TRBD1	CASRGQGASTQYF	TGTGCCAGCAGAGGACAGGGGGCGTCTACGCAGTATTTT
TRBV28	few	15	TRBJ1-1	TRBD1	CASSAGDRVNTEAFF	TGTGCCAGCTCAGCCGGGGACAGGGTGAACACTGAAGCTTTCTTT
TRBV7-3	NA	13	TRBJ1-2	NA	CASSVGEGRGYTF	TGTGCCAGCAGCGTCGGAGAAGGGAGAGGCTACACCTTC
TRBV5-1	NA	17	TRBJ2-3	TRBD2	CASSQGNSGRAIDTQYF	TGCGCCAGCAGCCAGGGCAATAGCGGGAGGGCCATCGATACGCAGTATTTT
TRBV6-1	NA	12	TRBJ1-5	NA	CASKQGGQPQHF	TGTGCCAGCAAACAAGGAGGGCAGCCCCAGCATTTT
TRBV29-1	NA	14	TRBJ2-3	TRBD1	CSVERDRASIAQYF	TGCAGCGTTGAAAGGGACAGGGCGAGCATAGCGCAGTATTTT
TRBV28	NA	18	TRBJ2-6	TRBD1	CASSPMGQGARGANVLTF	TGTGCCAGCAGTCCCATGGGCCAGGGGGCGCGTGGGGCCAACGTCCTGACTTTC
TRBV7-9	NA	14	TRBJ1-2	TRBD1	CASSRDRDARDYTF	TGTGCCAGCAGCCGGGACAGGGACGCGAGGGACTACACCTTC
TRBV7-2	NA	13	TRBJ2-7	NA	CASSVGYSYEQYF	TGTGCCAGCAGCGTGGGATATTCCTACGAGCAGTACTTC
TRBV5-1	few	15	TRBJ2-1	TRBD2	CASSPGTSGRRLQFF	TGCGCCAGCAGCCCCGGGACTAGCGGGAGAAGGTTGCAGTTCTTC
TRBV5-1	once	13	TRBJ2-1	NA	CASRPSGGSEQFF	TGCGCCAGCAGGCCTTCTGGTGGGAGTGAGCAGTTCTTC
TRBV12-5	once	15	TRBJ1-3	NA	CASGLVQTGRDTIYF	TGTGCTAGTGGTTTGGTACAGACAGGCCGGGACACCATATATTTT
TRBV5-1	many	12	TRBJ2-1	NA	CASSYQGYEQFF	TGCGCCAGCAGCTATCAGGGCTATGAGCAGTTCTTC
TRBV2	NA	14	TRBJ2-2	NA	CASSAHEGPRELFF	TGTGCCAGCAGTGCACATGAGGGCCCCAGGGAGCTGTTTTTT
TRBV5-6	NA	15	TRBJ2-7	NA	CASSFGRAITYEQYF	TGTGCCAGCAGCTTCGGCAGGGCTATAACCTACGAGCAGTACTTC
TRBV6-5	NA	14	TRBJ2-1	NA	CAISEPESYNEQFF	TGTGCCATCAGTGAGCCGGAGAGCTACAATGAGCAGTTCTTC
TRBV11-2	NA	14	TRBJ1-5	NA	CASSPGGGNQPQHF	TGTGCCAGCAGCCCCGGTGGAGGGAATCAGCCCCAGCATTTT
TRBV11-2	NA	15	TRBJ1-3	NA	CASSPRLTSGNTIYF	TGTGCCAGCAGCCCTCGACTGACCTCTGGAAACACCATATATTTT
TRBV2	NA	11	TRBJ2-5	TRBD2	CASGGDETQYF	TGTGCCAGCGGGGGGGACGAGACCCAGTACTTC
TRBV9	NA	15	TRBJ2-5	NA	CASSVTGGGVETQYF	TGTGCCAGCAGCGTGACAGGCGGGGGTGTAGAGACCCAGTACTTC
TRBV5-5	NA	13	TRBJ2-7	NA	CASSFMGSYEQYF	TGTGCCAGCAGCTTTATGGGCTCCTACGAGCAGTACTTC
TRBV29-1	NA	12	TRBJ2-5	NA	CSAQQGLETQYF	TGCAGCGCCCAACAGGGCCTGGAGACCCAGTACTTC
TRBV5-1	few	14	TRBJ2-5	NA	CASSLVGAQETQYF	TGCGCCAGCAGCTTGGTGGGAGCCCAAGAGACCCAGTACTTC
TRBV5-4	few	18	TRBJ2-6	NA	CASSYRGTLISGANVLTF	TGTGCCAGCAGCTACCGGGGGACCCTGATTTCTGGGGCCAACGTCCTGACTTTC
TRBV5-1	NA	15	TRBJ2-3	NA	CASSLGGASTDTQYF	TGCGCCAGCAGCTTGGGGGGTGCTAGCACAGATACGCAGTATTTT
TRBV12-5	many	13	TRBJ2-7	NA	CASGLGFGYEQYF	TGTGCTAGTGGTTTGGGTTTTGGTTACGAGCAGTACTTC
TRBV19	NA	14	TRBJ1-1	NA	CASSTRQLNTEAFF	TGTGCCAGTAGTACTCGACAGTTGAACACTGAAGCTTTCTTT
TRBV14	many	16	TRBJ2-3	TRBD2	CASSLFSGRATDTQYF	TGTGCCAGCAGCCTCTTTAGCGGGAGGGCCACAGATACGCAGTATTTT
TRBV7-6	NA	16	TRBJ1-3	NA	CASSLNQGTSGNTIYF	TGTGCCAGCAGCTTAAATCAAGGCACCTCTGGAAACACCATATATTTT
TRBV10-3	NA	15	TRBJ2-3	NA	CAITQDGTSTDTQYF	TGTGCCATCACCCAGGACGGTACTAGCACAGATACGCAGTATTTT
TRBV5-6	NA	15	TRBJ2-5	TRBD1	CASSRGTGRRETQYF	TGTGCCAGCAGCCGGGGGACAGGGAGGCGAGAGACCCAGTACTTC
TRBV11-2	NA	15	TRBJ1-1	NA	CASSQRTAENTEAFF	TGTGCCAGCAGCCAGAGGACAGCAGAGAACACTGAAGCTTTCTTT
TRBV6-5	once	14	TRBJ2-5	NA	CASIGGAGRETQYF	TGTGCCAGCATAGGGGGTGCGGGGCGAGAGACCCAGTACTTC
TRBV25-1	NA	16	TRBJ1-1	NA	CASSDTGSRGYTEAFF	TGTGCCAGCAGTGATACAGGGTCGCGGGGGTACACTGAAGCTTTCTTT
TRBV19	few	13	TRBJ1-5	NA	CASTPQMGQPQHF	TGTGCCAGCACCCCTCAAATGGGCCAGCCCCAGCATTTT
TRBV6-5	many	16	TRBJ1-6	NA	CASSYSRGGEGSPLHF	TGTGCCAGCAGTTACTCGAGGGGGGGAGAAGGATCACCCCTCCACTTT
TRBV6-6	NA	14	TRBJ2-3	NA	CASSWDRSTDTQYF	TGTGCCAGCAGCTGGGACCGAAGCACAGATACGCAGTATTTT
TRBV2	once	14	TRBJ2-7	NA	CASSRDRVPDEQYF	TGTGCCAGCAGTCGTGACAGAGTCCCGGACGAGCAGTACTTC
TRBV7-2	once	16	TRBJ2-5	TRBD2	CASSLAKLAGQETQYF	TGTGCCAGCAGCTTAGCAAAACTAGCGGGGCAAGAGACCCAGTACTTC